A single T cell receptor (beta chain) is shown here with its context. The sample contains more than one DNA sequence encoding this CDR3. These data originate in a study of shared clonotypes between healthy human individuals. CD45RO-negative, CCR7-selected cells formed the naive CD8 fraction, which excluded terminally differentiated effector memory CD45RA+ cells. Trimming pared 0 bases from V and 4 bases from J, leaving 3 bases between. Germline CDR1 and CDR2: SGHDT and YYEEEE. The CDR3 is 12 amino acids. Profiled with immunoSEQ multiplex PCR; TCRdb holds only in-frame clones, not every one. In the table there are around 580,000 clones, 95% to 98% of which are singletons.

This receptor was obtained from a man aged 25 to 40 in good health. The source material was naive CD8+ T cells sorted from blood. The genes are TRBV5-6 and TRBJ2-3; unclear D gene. CDR3 in amino acids: CASSLGADTQYF. CDR3 coding DNA: TGTGCCAGCAGCTTGGGCGCAGATACGCAGTATTTT.